Presented here are 16 T cell receptor beta chains from one specimen sequenced in a study of T cells in Graves' hyperthyroidism and ophthalmopathy. TCR beta CDR3 regions were amplified from RNA. RT-PCR in the first round (using the HTBI primer set) targeted the TCR CDR3. TCRdb passed the multiplex PCR reads through MiXCR, listing each CDR3 protein once. The top ten hold around a sixth of the sample, which has approximately 640,000 distinct CDR3 sequences, approximately 15% seen once. The sequenced sample was blood. The receptors stem from a man over 45 with Graves' hyperthyroidism.

This clonotype was observed many times. The chain has TRBV7-2 and TRBJ1-5; D is perhaps TRBD1 (6 bases). The CDR3 loop spans 15 amino acids. The V and J ends lost 3 bases and 6 bases respectively, with 15 bases between them. The germline CDR1 and CDR2 sequences are SGHTA and FQGNSA. The CDR3 loop is CASSLVWGAGQPQHF. CDR3 in DNA: TGTGCCAGCAGCTTGGTTTGGGGGGCCGGTCAGCCCCAGCATTTT.

This clonotype occurred a few times. CDR3 coding DNA: TGCAGCGTCCTAGGTGTAGCAGATACGCAGTATTTT. This translates into CSVLGVADTQYF. The chain couples TRBV29-1 to TRBJ2-3; D is undetermined. Germline V gene sequence: CDR1 SQVTM, CDR2 ANQGSEA. This CDR3 comprises 12 residues. V lost 6 bases and J 4 bases, leaving 11 bases between the germline ends.

This clonotype was detected ten times or more. This chain links TRBV12-3 or TRBV12-4 with TRBJ1-3; D possibly corresponds to TRBD1 (5 bases). Trimming stripped 5 bases from V and 1 base from J, with 9 bases between. The CDR3 has 14 residues. In DNA, the CDR3 is TGTGCCAGCAGTGATCAGGGATCTGGAAACACCATATATTTT. Amino acid sequence: CASSDQGSGNTIYF.

The sample holds many counts of this clonotype. The chain joins TRBV20-1 to TRBJ2-7, with D maybe TRBD2 (6 bases). V lost 3 bases and J 3 bases, leaving 15 bases between the germline ends. The CDR3 loop spans 14 amino acids. Germline V gene data show CDR1 as DFQATT and CDR2 as SNEGSKA (reference sequence). CDR3 amino acids: CSASWGRSNYEQYF. The CDR3 DNA reads as TGCAGTGCTAGTTGGGGGAGGTCAAACTACGAGCAGTACTTC.

This clonotype was detected many times. The chain combines TRBV11-2 with TRBJ2-5; TRBD2 agrees at 7 bases. The CDR3 extends over 15 amino acids. Germline V CDR1 and CDR2: SGHAT, FQNNGV. V gave up 5 bases and J gave up 2 bases; unmatched junction bases: 8. CDR3 sequence reads: CASSLSTSRQETQYF. CDR3 DNA: TGTGCCAGCAGCCTGTCGACTAGCAGACAAGAGACCCAGTACTTC.

This chain connects TRBV10-3 to TRBJ2-3, with TRBD2 matching over 7 bases. The V segment lost 3 bases and the J segment 8 bases; nucleotides outside the gene matches: 17. The CDR3 is 17 amino acids. Germline values: CDR1 ENHRY, CDR2 SYGVKD. The CDR3 DNA sequence: TGTGCCATCAGTGAAGTGGTAGCGGGCCCACGCGGCTCTACGCAGTATTTT. It yields the protein CAISEVVAGPRGSTQYF.

This clonotype was observed a handful of times. The V call is TRBV5-4, the J call TRBJ2-1; the match to TRBD2 covers 7 bases. This CDR3 contains 16 residues. Germline CDR1 reads SGHNT; CDR2 reads YYREEE (reference sequence). Trimming at V came to 1 base and at J to 7 bases, leaving 11 bases not matched to a gene. CDR3 in DNA: TGTGCCAGCAGCTTGTTGCGGGAGAATAGGGGAAATGAGCAGTTCTTC. This encodes CASSLLRENRGNEQFF.

Concerning this clonotype itself: It may be a read error: a sequence one base away is much more abundant. Likely a read error: the CDR3 ends without its conserved phenylalanine or tryptophan. The CDR3 loop reads CASSRVGTGTGELFL. The CDR3, as DNA: TGTGCCAGCAGCCGCGTTGGGACTGGCACCGGGGAGCTGTTTCTT. This chain uses TRBV6-1 with TRBJ2-2; D may be TRBD2 (6 bases). Germline V lookup: CDR1 MNHNS, CDR2 SASEGT. Deletions cut 6 bases from V and 4 bases from J, with 15 bases between. The CDR3 loop spans 15 amino acids.

V gene TRBV19 combines with J gene TRBJ1-4; no definite D call. The CDR3 sequence is 14 residues long. The germline V gene has CDR1 LNHDA and CDR2 SQIVND (reference sequence). The V end lost 3 bases, the J end lost 5 bases, and 10 bases lay between the germline ends. The CDR3 here is CASSILTENEKLFF. The CDR3 DNA is TGTGCCAGTAGTATCCTCACAGAAAATGAAAAACTGTTTTTT.

The chain carries TRBV3-1 and TRBJ1-1; D is unclear. The germline gives CDR1 LGHDT, CDR2 YNNKEL (reference sequence). The CDR3 is 13 residues long. V gave up 4 bases and J gave up 5 bases, with 11 bases separating them. The chain's CDR3 is CASSPKMGTEAFF. The CDR3 bases are TGTGCCAGCAGCCCGAAAATGGGAACTGAAGCTTTCTTT.

This clonotype was counted at least ten times. The J gene is TRBJ2-2, the V gene TRBV6-1, with TRBD1 matching 10 bases. Germline values: CDR1 MNHNS, CDR2 SASEGT. The CDR3 spans 15 residues. Trimming took 5 bases from V and 7 from J; bases not matched to a gene: 7. As DNA, the CDR3 is TGTGCCAGCAGTTCCGGGACAGGGGTCATCGGGGAGCTGTTTTTT. Its translation is CASSSGTGVIGELFF.

Ten or more counts support this clonotype. This rearrangement joins TRBV28 to TRBJ2-6; D possibly matches TRBD1 or TRBD2 (5 bases each). The CDR3 is made up of 15 amino acids. The V gene lost 6 bases and the J gene lost 5 bases, with 14 bases spanning the gap. In germline, CDR1 is MDHEN, CDR2 SYDVKM. The CDR3 sequence: CASSPGGGRANVLTF. CDR3 nucleotides: TGTGCCAGCAGCCCTGGGGGTGGAAGGGCCAACGTCCTGACTTTC.

The chain uses TRBV28 and TRBJ1-5; no clear D gene. Trimming shortened V by 5 bases and J by 1 base, and 9 bases separated the two germline ends. Germline values: CDR1 MDHEN, CDR2 SYDVKM. CDR3 size: 14 residues. CDR3 in amino acids: CASSPWTSNQPQHF. The CDR3 DNA reads as TGTGCCAGCAGTCCTTGGACGAGCAATCAGCCCCAGCATTTT.

This chain uses TRBV6-2 or TRBV6-3 with TRBJ2-1; the D gene is possibly TRBD2 (7 bases). V dropped 2 bases and J dropped 3 bases, with 14 bases sitting between them. Per the germline V gene, CDR1 is MNHEY and CDR2 is SVGEGT. The CDR3 spans 16 residues. The DNA of the CDR3 is TGTGCCAGCAGTTACGGGGGGGCTAGCCTCTACAATGAGCAGTTCTTC. Its protein product is CASSYGGASLYNEQFF.

The J gene is TRBJ1-2, the V gene TRBV6-1; no clear D gene. CDR1 is MNHNS, CDR2 SASEGT, per germline. V lost 6 bases to trimming and J lost 5 bases, with 19 bases between them. The CDR3 length is 15 residues. CDR3 DNA: TGTGCCAGCAGCCCCCCGATGTGGACGGCTTATGGCTACACCTTC. Translation gives CASSPPMWTAYGYTF.

The table lists this clonotype with many counts. CDR3 protein: CAYDRGGETQYF. The DNA for the CDR3 is TGTGCCTATGACAGGGGGGGAGAGACCCAGTACTTC. The V call is TRBV30, the J call TRBJ2-5; 9 nucleotides line up with TRBD1. Trimming at V came to 7 bases and at J to 4 bases, leaving 4 bases not matched to a gene. The germline V gene has CDR1 GTSNPN and CDR2 SVGIG (reference sequence). The CDR3 consists of 12 residues.